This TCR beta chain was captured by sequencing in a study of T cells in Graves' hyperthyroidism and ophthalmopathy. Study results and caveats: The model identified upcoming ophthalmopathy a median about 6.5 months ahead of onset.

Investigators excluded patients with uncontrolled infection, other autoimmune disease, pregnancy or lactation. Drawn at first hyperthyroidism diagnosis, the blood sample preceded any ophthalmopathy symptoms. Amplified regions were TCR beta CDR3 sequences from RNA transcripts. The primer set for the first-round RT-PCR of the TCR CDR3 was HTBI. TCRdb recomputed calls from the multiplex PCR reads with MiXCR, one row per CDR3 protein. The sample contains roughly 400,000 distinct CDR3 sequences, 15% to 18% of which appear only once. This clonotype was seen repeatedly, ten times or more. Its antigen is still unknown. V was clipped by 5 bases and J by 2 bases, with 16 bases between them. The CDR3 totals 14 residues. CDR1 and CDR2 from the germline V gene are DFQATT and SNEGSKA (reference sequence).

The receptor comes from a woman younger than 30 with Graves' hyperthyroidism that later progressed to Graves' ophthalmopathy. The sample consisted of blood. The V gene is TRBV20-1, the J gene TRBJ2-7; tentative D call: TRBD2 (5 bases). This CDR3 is CSAENPGVTYEQYF. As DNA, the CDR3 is TGCAGTGCTGAAAACCCCGGGGTAACCTACGAGCAGTACTTC.